Shown below are 25 T cell receptor beta chains from a single sample sequenced in a study of OX40 agonist ivuxolimab in advanced cancers. Sequencing was performed with immunoSEQ multiplex PCR; in TCRdb, only in-frame clones are kept and a portion is missing. In the table there are roughly 50,000 clones, 80% to 90% of which are singletons. Specimen: CD4+ or CD8+ T cells sorted from blood, collected in a trial of the OX40 agonist ivuxolimab. All receptors derive from an adult with an advanced solid tumor such as melanoma, head and neck, liver or kidney cancer.

In its sample, this clone was seen a few times. The J gene is TRBJ2-7, the V gene TRBV4-3, with a tentative D call TRBD1 (6 bases). CDR1 LGHNA and CDR2 YSLEER come from the germline V gene. The V and J ends lost 1 base and 1 base respectively, with 14 bases between them. This CDR3 comprises 16 residues. CDR3 coding DNA: TGCGCCAGCAGCCAAGTCGCCGGGACACCTTCCTACGAGCAGTACTTC. Protein sequence: CASSQVAGTPSYEQYF.

The rearrangement links TRBV9 to TRBJ2-3; 9 nucleotides align to TRBD2. Germline V gene lookup returns CDR1 SGDLS and CDR2 YYNGEE. The CDR3 sequence is 16 residues long. V gave up 0 bases and J gave up 2 bases; unmatched junction bases: 4. The CDR3 nucleotides read TGTGCCAGCAGCGTAGCCCTAGCGGGGAACACAGATACGCAGTATTTT. It is translated as CASSVALAGNTDTQYF.

This clone appeared once. V is TRBV19 and J is TRBJ1-1; possible D gene TRBD1, 6 bases. Trimming shortened V by 6 bases and J by 4 bases, and 12 bases separated the two germline ends. The CDR3 runs to 13 residues. Germline-derived CDR1 and CDR2 are LNHDA and SQIVND (reference sequence). This CDR3 is CASRINRATEAFF. The CDR3 DNA reads TGTGCCAGTAGAATCAACAGGGCCACTGAAGCTTTCTTT.

The chain joins TRBV10-2 to TRBJ1-4; D is uncertain. This CDR3 has 16 amino acids. Trimming cost V 4 bases and J 0 bases, with 12 bases left between them. Germline V gives CDR1 WSHSY, CDR2 SAAADI. The CDR3 reads CASSVRLDATNEKLFF. DNA of the CDR3: TGCGCCAGCAGTGTCCGGCTGGACGCAACTAATGAAAAACTGTTTTTT.

As concerns this clone: Other DNA sequences within the sample encode an identical CDR3. V gene TRBV6-1 combines with J gene TRBJ2-5, with no clear D. The germline V gene has CDR1 MNHNS and CDR2 SASEGT. The CDR3 loop spans 17 amino acids. Between the trimmed V and J ends, which lost 3 bases and 5 bases, there was a span of 22 bases. Here the CDR3 DNA reads TGTGCCAGCAGTGACGGTCCCCGGCTGGGCGTGGCGGAGACCCAGTACTTC. This gives the protein CASSDGPRLGVAETQYF.

This chain links TRBV6-4 with TRBJ2-1, with 12 bases identical to TRBD2. V lost 0 bases, J lost 1 base, and 10 bases stayed unmatched. Germline V lookup: CDR1 MRHNA, CDR2 SNTAGT. This CDR3 is 20 amino acids long. The chain's CDR3 is CASSDSSLAGGVLSYNEQFF. The DNA of the CDR3 is TGTGCCAGCAGTGACTCGTCCCTAGCGGGGGGGGTTCTGTCCTACAATGAGCAGTTCTTC.

The rearrangement uses TRBV7-9 and TRBJ1-3, with a tentative D call TRBD1 (5 bases). The germline gives CDR1 SEHNR, CDR2 FQNEAQ (reference sequence). V lost 5 bases and J lost 3, with 20 bases in between. This CDR3 has 17 residues. The CDR3 loop reads CASSPGGSKVYGNTIYF. The CDR3 coding sequence is TGTGCCAGCAGCCCGGGGGGTTCAAAGGTATATGGAAACACCATATATTTT.

This rearrangement joins TRBV5-1 to TRBJ1-1, with 8 bases aligning to TRBD1. Losses at the gene ends were 4 bases for V and 4 bases for J; bases not matched to a gene: 6. Germline V gives CDR1 SGHRS, CDR2 YFSETQ. CDR3 length: 14 residues. This CDR3 is CASSGGQGGTEAFF. For the CDR3, the DNA is TGCGCCAGCAGCGGAGGACAGGGAGGCACTGAAGCTTTCTTT.

This chain links TRBV7-9 with TRBJ2-2; D gene uncertain. Germline CDR1 is SEHNR and CDR2 is FQNEAQ (reference sequence). The CDR3 contains 14 residues. With 2 bases removed from V and 4 bases from J, the gap between germline ends came to 8 bases. CDR3 protein: CASSLTRPTGELFF. CDR3 nucleotide sequence: TGTGCCAGCAGCTTAACCCGCCCCACCGGGGAGCTGTTTTTT. Full variable domain (missing parts from reference TRBV7-9 and TRBJ2-2): DTGVSQNPRHKITKRGQNVTFRCDPISEHNRLYWYRQTLGQGPEFLTYFQNEAQLEKSRLLSDRFSAERPKGSFSTLEIQRTEQGDSAMYLCASSLTRPTGELFFGEGSRLTVL.

This clone was seen a handful of times. The chain uses TRBV6-4 and TRBJ1-2; 10 bases are a match to TRBD1. CDR1 and CDR2 (germline): MRHNA, SNTAGT. The CDR3 runs 14 residues. The junction had 8 bases not matched to a gene; V was cut back by 6 bases and J by 7 bases. The CDR3 nucleotides read TGTGCCAGCAGCGAGGGACAGGGGAATAGTGGCTACACCTTC. Its translation is CASSEGQGNSGYTF.

The chain employs TRBV6-1 and TRBJ1-1; D gene unclear. In germline, CDR1 is MNHNS, CDR2 SASEGT. Trimming left V 7 bases short and J 0 bases short, with 6 bases between. This CDR3 region has 12 residues. The CDR3 bases are TGTGCCAGCAACGTTATGAACACTGAAGCTTTCTTT. Translating gives CASNVMNTEAFF.

This clone was seen a single time. The gene calls are TRBV6-1 and TRBJ1-5; TRBD1 might be the D (6 bases). CDR1 is MNHNS and CDR2 is SASEGT in the germline V gene. The CDR3 is made up of 20 amino acids. Trimming took 0 bases from V and 7 from J, leaving 28 bases between them. The CDR3: CASSEAPWSGVKQLSQPQHF. The CDR3 region has the DNA TGTGCCAGCAGTGAAGCGCCTTGGTCAGGGGTCAAACAATTAAGCCAGCCCCAGCATTTT.

This clone appeared a single time. The chain recombines TRBV21-1 with TRBJ1-2. TRBV21-1 is designated a pseudogene. This CDR3 comprises 14 residues. CDR3 bases: TGTGCCAGCAGTCACAAGGGTTATCCCTATGGCTACACCTTC. It codes for CASSHKGYPYGYTF.

The CDR3 nucleotides are TGTGCCAGCAGCACTTCACTAGATACGCAGTATTTT. Amino acid sequence: CASSTSLDTQYF. This chain connects TRBV5-5 to TRBJ2-3; D ambiguous. Germline V gene lookup returns CDR1 SGHKS and CDR2 YYEKEE (reference sequence). Trimming cost V 4 bases and J 5 bases, with 8 bases left between them. The CDR3 sequence is 12 residues long.

This clone came up once. The chain employs TRBV28 and TRBJ1-2, with a weak D call TRBD1 (6 bases). The CDR3 loop spans 14 amino acids. Trimming removed 2 bases at V and 6 bases at J, with 13 bases between. The V gene's germline CDR1 is MDHEN and CDR2 SYDVKM. The CDR3 DNA sequence: TGTGCCAGCAGTTTAACTGATGGGGGCCATGGCTACACCTTC. Encoded protein: CASSLTDGGHGYTF.

The chain carries TRBV4-3 and TRBJ1-1; no firm D call. V was shortened by 2 bases and J by 0 bases, with 7 bases between the two germline ends. The CDR3 has 14 residues. Germline assignment: CDR1 LGHNA and CDR2 YSLEER. The CDR3 region has the DNA TGCGCCAGCAGCCAACAGGCGTTGAACACTGAAGCTTTCTTT. Amino acid sequence: CASSQQALNTEAFF.

The J gene is TRBJ2-7, the V gene TRBV30, with 8 bases that match TRBD2. Trimming took 5 bases from V and 4 from J; bases not matched to a gene: 4. The germline gives CDR1 GTSNPN, CDR2 SVGIG (reference sequence). The CDR3 is made up of 12 amino acids. The chain's CDR3 is CAWRGGGYEQYF. The CDR3 DNA follows: TGTGCCTGGCGGGGGGGCGGGTACGAGCAGTACTTC. Full variable domain (missing parts from reference TRBV30 and TRBJ2-7): SQTIHQWPATLVQPVGSPLSLECTVEGTSNPNLYWYRQAAGRGLQLLFYSVGIGQISSEVPQNLSASRPQDRQFILSSKKLLLSDSGFYLCAWRGGGYEQYFGPGTRLTVT.

The V call is TRBV19, the J call TRBJ2-6, with D tentatively TRBD1 or TRBD2 (5 bases each). Germline V gene lookup returns CDR1 LNHDA and CDR2 SQIVND (reference sequence). The CDR3 contains 16 residues. Trimming cost V 5 bases and J 3 bases, with 14 bases left between them. The CDR3 region is CASSQGGSLGANVLTF. The CDR3, as DNA: TGTGCCAGTAGTCAGGGCGGGTCTCTTGGGGCCAACGTCCTGACTTTC.

Concerning this clone itself: Other DNA sequences within the sample encode an identical CDR3. This chain uses TRBV18 with TRBJ2-7, with D possibly being TRBD1 (5 bases). Germline CDR1 and CDR2: KGHSH and LQKENI. The V and J ends lost 3 bases and 1 base respectively, with 7 bases between them. The CDR3 loop spans 13 amino acids. CDR3 protein: CASSPRDSYEQYF. Here the CDR3 DNA reads TGTGCCAGCTCACCCAGGGATTCCTACGAGCAGTACTTC.

The genes are TRBV6-5 and TRBJ2-1; 12 bases align to TRBD2. Germline V gene lookup returns CDR1 MNHEY and CDR2 SVGAGI. The CDR3 is 15 residues long. The J segment lost 6 bases and the V segment lost 4 bases, leaving 4 bases of the junction unmatched. The CDR3 DNA sequence: TGTGCCAGCAGTTTGGCTAGCGGGAGGGGCAATGAGCAGTTCTTC. Residues: CASSLASGRGNEQFF.

V usage is TRBV27 and J usage is TRBJ2-3; D gene unclear. The CDR3 totals 14 residues. V was cut by 3 bases and J by 0 bases, with 7 bases left in between. Germline values: CDR1 MNHEY, CDR2 SMNVEV (reference sequence). Here the CDR3 DNA reads TGTGCCAGCAGTTTCGCACAGAGCACAGATACGCAGTATTTT. Translated, it gives CASSFAQSTDTQYF.

This chain links TRBV6-1 with TRBJ1-3; the D is unclear. Trimming pared 5 bases from V and 0 bases from J, leaving 8 bases between. Germline V lookup: CDR1 MNHNS, CDR2 SASEGT. The CDR3 is 14 residues long. The CDR3 protein is CASSYPVSGNTIYF. CDR3 bases: TGTGCCAGCAGTTATCCGGTCTCTGGAAACACCATATATTTT.

The rearrangement links TRBV21-1 to TRBJ1-2; the table gives TRBD1 as D, unverified against the DNA. TRBV21-1 is reported as a pseudogene. The CDR3 has 18 residues. CDR3 residues: CASTPSRDKPFLNYGYTF. The CDR3 DNA reads TGTGCCAGCACCCCATCCCGGGACAAACCCTTTCTTAACTATGGCTACACCTTC.

The J gene is TRBJ2-2, the V gene TRBV10-3; 10 positions agree with TRBD1. The junction had 12 bases not matched to a gene; V was cut back by 7 bases and J by 4 bases. The CDR3 sequence is 17 residues long. The germline gives CDR1 ENHRY, CDR2 SYGVKD. CDR3 in DNA: TGTGCCATCACCCAGCCTCCGGGACAGGGGAGCACCGGGGAGCTGTTTTTT. Translation: CAITQPPGQGSTGELFF.

The CDR3 is CASRDSSNPATNEKLFF. In DNA, the CDR3 is TGCGCCAGCAGGGACTCCTCAAACCCGGCAACTAATGAAAAACTGTTTTTT. This rearrangement joins TRBV10-2 to TRBJ1-4; D not resolved. The CDR3 is 17 residues long. V dropped 6 bases and J dropped 0 bases, with 17 bases sitting between them. The germline CDR1 and CDR2 sequences are WSHSY and SAAADI.